This TCR beta chain was sequenced for a study of control samples from healthy donors and cancer patients. V was shortened by 2 bases and J by 2 bases, with 6 bases between the two germline ends. The germline V gene encodes CDR1 MNHEY and CDR2 SMNVEV (reference sequence). This CDR3 comprises 13 residues. Using immunoSEQ multiplex PCR, the repertoire was profiled, and TCRdb retains in-frame clones only, with some absent. Of about 160,000 clones listed, around 94% are singletons. Worth noting for this clone: Other DNA sequences in this sample translate to the same CDR3.

The chain uses TRBV27 and TRBJ1-2; tentative D call: TRBD1 (6 bases). The clonotype was recovered from a man between 60 and 70 years old with colorectal cancer. Sequencing was performed on PBMCs. CDR3 nucleotide sequence: TGTGCCAGCAGTTTAGGACAGAACTATGGCTACACCTTC. This sequence encodes CASSLGQNYGYTF.